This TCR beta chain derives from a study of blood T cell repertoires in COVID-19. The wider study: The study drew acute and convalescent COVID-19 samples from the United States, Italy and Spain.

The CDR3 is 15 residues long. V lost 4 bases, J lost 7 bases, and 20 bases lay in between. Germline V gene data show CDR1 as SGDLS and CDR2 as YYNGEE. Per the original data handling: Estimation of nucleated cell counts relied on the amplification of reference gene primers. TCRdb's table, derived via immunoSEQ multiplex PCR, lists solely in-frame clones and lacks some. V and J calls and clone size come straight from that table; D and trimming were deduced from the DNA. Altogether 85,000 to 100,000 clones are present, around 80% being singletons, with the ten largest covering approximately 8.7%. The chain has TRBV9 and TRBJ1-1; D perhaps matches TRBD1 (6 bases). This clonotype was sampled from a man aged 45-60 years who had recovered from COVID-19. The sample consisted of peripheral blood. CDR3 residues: CASSPRGAPAVEAFF. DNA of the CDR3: TGTGCCAGCAGCCCCCGGGGGGCCCCGGCCGTTGAAGCTTTCTTT.